This T cell receptor beta chain was identified in a study of PD-1 blockade in classical Hodgkin lymphoma. General observations from the study: Newly diagnosed patients were reported to start with lower TCR diversity than healthy donors.

As regards this clone: Its antigen is currently unknown.

Time point of the sample: cycle 4 day 1 (C4D1), after 6 weeks of nivolumab. All patients relapsed after autologous stem cell transplantation, and brentuximab vedotin exposure varied. The study recorded best responses of complete response, partial response or progressive disease. Germline values: CDR1 SEHNR, CDR2 FQNEAQ (reference sequence). The CDR3 runs 17 residues. The germline V and J ends were trimmed by 5 bases and 3 bases, with 20 bases remaining between them. The table came from immunoSEQ multiplex PCR; TCRdb's copy has only in-frame clones and leaves some out. Of roughly 96,000 clones listed, 85% to 95% are singletons.

Sequenced material: peripheral blood mononuclear cells (PBMCs), taken before the fourth cycle of nivolumab. This receptor was obtained from a human donor with classical Hodgkin lymphoma. J is TRBJ1-5 and V is TRBV7-9; D is perhaps TRBD1 (5 bases). DNA for the CDR3: TGTGCCAGCAGCACTAGGGCCGAAGGGGACTCCAATCAGCCCCAGCATTTT. Amino acid sequence: CASSTRAEGDSNQPQHF. Supplemented by reference TRBV7-9 and TRBJ1-5, the full variable domain reads DTGVSQNPRHKITKRGQNVTFRCDPISEHNRLYWYRQTLGQGPEFLTYFQNEAQLEKSRLLSDRFSAERPKGSFSTLEIQRTEQGDSAMYLCASSTRAEGDSNQPQHFGDGTRLSIL.